This TCR beta chain was captured by sequencing in a study of blood T cell repertoires in COVID-19. Study information: Material from acute and convalescent COVID-19 was sourced from the United States, Italy and Spain.

The CDR3 runs 15 residues. Germline CDR1 reads MNHEY; CDR2 reads SVGAGI. V gave up 4 bases and J gave up 3 bases, with 13 bases separating them. In the original analysis: Estimation of nucleated cell counts relied on the amplification of reference gene primers. Produced via immunoSEQ multiplex PCR; TCRdb's table is partial and in-frame only. V, J and clone size reflect that table, while D and trimming were determined from the DNA. Found here are 65,000 or so clones, roughly 80% of them singletons; the top ten hold 5.5% to 7%. Sequencing was carried out using peripheral blood. The gene calls are TRBV6-5 and TRBJ2-1, with unresolved D. The TCR comes from a woman in her fifties or sixties with active or convalescent COVID-19. Here the CDR3 DNA reads TGTGCCAGCAGTTTATCTTATCCTAACTACAATGAGCAGTTCTTC. Protein product: CASSLSYPNYNEQFF.